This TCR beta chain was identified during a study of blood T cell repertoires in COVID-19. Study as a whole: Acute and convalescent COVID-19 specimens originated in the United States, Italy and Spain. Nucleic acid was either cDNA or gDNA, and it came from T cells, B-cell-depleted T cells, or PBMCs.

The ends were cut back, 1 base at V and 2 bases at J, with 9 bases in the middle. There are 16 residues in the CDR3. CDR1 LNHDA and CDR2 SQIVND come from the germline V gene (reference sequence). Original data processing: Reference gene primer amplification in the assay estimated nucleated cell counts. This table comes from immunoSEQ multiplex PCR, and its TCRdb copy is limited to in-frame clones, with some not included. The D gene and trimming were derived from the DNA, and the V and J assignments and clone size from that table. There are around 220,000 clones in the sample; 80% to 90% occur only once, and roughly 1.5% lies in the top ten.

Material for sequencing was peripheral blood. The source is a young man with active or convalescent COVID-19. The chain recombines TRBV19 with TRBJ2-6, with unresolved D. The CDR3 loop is CASSIATSAGANVLTF. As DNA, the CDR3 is TGTGCCAGTAGTATAGCCACCTCGGCTGGGGCCAACGTCCTGACTTTC.